One sample yielded the 2 T cell receptor beta chains listed below, sequenced in a study of T-cell reconstitution after alpha-beta-depleted transplantation in children. A library of TCRbeta sequences, prepared with unique molecular identifiers, was generated. MiXCR, run by TCRdb on the PCR reads, gives a single entry per CDR3 protein. Of 250,000 to 300,000 distinct CDR3 sequences listed, roughly 9.5% are singletons. The source material was PBMCs from the stem cell graft donor, sampled from the stem cell graft. These receptor sequences come from a human donor who donated a stem cell graft to a child with SCID.

The CDR3 DNA sequence: TGCGCCAGCAGCCTGGAGACGGGTTCAAACACTGAAGCTTTCTTT. Its translation: CASSLETGSNTEAFF. V gene TRBV5-1 combines with J gene TRBJ1-1, with D hard to call. In germline, CDR1 is SGHRS, CDR2 YFSETQ. There are 15 residues in the CDR3. V lost 4 bases and J lost 2, with 15 bases in between.

The chain has TRBV12-3 or TRBV12-4 and TRBJ2-3, with 8 bases that match TRBD2. This CDR3 region has 16 residues. Losses at the gene ends were 6 bases for V and 2 bases for J; bases not matched to a gene: 10. CDR3 protein: CASSPRGGLVTDTQYF. The DNA for the CDR3 is TGTGCCAGCAGCCCCCGGGGGGGGCTTGTCACAGATACGCAGTATTTT.